Shown below are 5 T cell receptor beta chains from a single sample sequenced in a study of blood T cell repertoires in COVID-19. Clones were read by immunoSEQ multiplex PCR, and TCRdb kept only the in-frame ones, dropping some. The sample yields 80,000 or so clones, about 90% seen once. Sequencing was performed on peripheral blood. Receptors originate from a woman in her forties or fifties in a cohort sampled during active COVID-19.

This clone was counted a single time. Here the CDR3 DNA reads TGTGCCAGCAGTTTACAGGGAGGGGAAAAACTGTTTTTT. Translated, it gives CASSLQGGEKLFF. The V gene is TRBV27, the J gene TRBJ1-4; tentatively, D is TRBD1 (5 bases). Deletions cut 2 bases from V and 8 bases from J, with 9 bases between. The CDR3 is 13 amino acids. CDR1 and CDR2 from the germline V gene are MNHEY and SMNVEV (reference sequence).

This clone was observed a few times. The rearrangement links TRBV19 to TRBJ2-7; 13 bases map to TRBD2. J was trimmed by 5 bases and V by 5 bases; bases with no gene match: 3. Germline CDR1 LNHDA, CDR2 SQIVND (reference sequence). CDR3 length: 14 amino acids. The CDR3 nucleotides are TGTGCCAGTAGTTGGACTAGCGGGAGTGACGAGCAGTACTTC. It codes for CASSWTSGSDEQYF.

This chain joins TRBV19 and TRBJ2-3; 12 nucleotides align to TRBD2. The CDR3 runs to 17 residues. The germline V gene has CDR1 LNHDA and CDR2 SQIVND (reference sequence). J gave up 4 bases and V 5 bases, and 10 bases lay outside the gene matches. The CDR3 DNA sequence: TGTGCCAGTAGTGCCCGAGGACTAGCGGGAAGGCCAGATACGCAGTATTTT. Protein: CASSARGLAGRPDTQYF. The variable domain in full, with the rest retrieved from reference TRBV19 and TRBJ2-3, is DGGITQSPKYLFRKEGQNVTLSCEQNLNHDAMYWYRQDPGQGLRLIYYSQIVNDFQKGDIAEGYSVSREKKESFPLTVTSAQKNPTAFYLCASSARGLAGRPDTQYFGPGTRLTVL.

V is TRBV28 and J is TRBJ2-1, with 7 bases lining up with TRBD2. The V gene's germline CDR1 is MDHEN and CDR2 SYDVKM. Trimming took 5 bases from V and 4 from J; bases not matched to a gene: 11. The CDR3 spans 16 residues. The CDR3 sequence: CASSLIRGGDYNEQFF. The CDR3 region has the DNA TGTGCCAGCAGTCTCATTCGCGGGGGAGATTACAATGAGCAGTTCTTC.

The chain recombines TRBV11-2 with TRBJ2-4, with 10 bases identical to TRBD2. V lost 4 bases to trimming and J lost 6 bases; unmatched junction nucleotides: 6. The CDR3 is 15 amino acids. CDR1 and CDR2 from the germline V gene are SGHAT and FQNNGV. CDR3 bases: TGTGCCAGCAGCTCCGGGACTAGCGCTTTAAACATTCAGTACTTC. Its protein product is CASSSGTSALNIQYF.